Below are 9 T cell receptor beta chains sequenced from a single sample in a study of blood T cell repertoires in COVID-19. Clones were sequenced by immunoSEQ multiplex PCR, and TCRdb holds only the in-frame ones, with some missing. The profile shows 150,000 to 200,000 clones, 75% to 85% of them singletons. Sample: peripheral blood. The receptors here all came from a woman aged 60-70 years with COVID-19, enrolled during active disease.

J is TRBJ2-7 and V is TRBV11-2; D not certain. This CDR3 contains 15 residues. Germline V gene data show CDR1 as SGHAT and CDR2 as FQNNGV. V gave up 0 bases and J gave up 3 bases, with 12 bases separating them. The CDR3 nucleotides are TGTGCCAGCAGCTTAGATCAAGAGCGATTCTACGAGCAGTACGTC. Amino acid sequence: CASSLDQERFYEQYV.

V gene TRBV5-4 combines with J gene TRBJ1-6; D perhaps matches TRBD1 (6 bases). The V and J ends lost 1 base and 6 bases respectively, with 11 bases between them. Germline V gene sequence: CDR1 SGHNT, CDR2 YYREEE (reference sequence). The CDR3 contains 15 residues. This CDR3 reads CASSLSGVRNSPLHF. The CDR3, as DNA: TGTGCCAGCAGCTTGTCAGGGGTTCGTAATTCACCCCTCCACTTT.

The chain couples TRBV28 to TRBJ1-5, with TRBD1 matching over 7 bases. The CDR3 has 14 residues. Germline V gene sequence: CDR1 MDHEN, CDR2 SYDVKM. V was clipped by 2 bases and J by 6 bases; unmatched bases: 4. The CDR3 is CASSLGRGAQPQHF. The DNA of the CDR3 is TGTGCCAGCAGTTTAGGCAGGGGGGCTCAGCCCCAGCATTTT.

In its sample, this clone was seen once. This sequence joins TRBV2 and TRBJ1-1; D unclear. V dropped 6 bases and J dropped 1 base, with 9 bases sitting between them. From germline, CDR1 is SNHLY and CDR2 FYNNEI. This CDR3 contains 13 residues. The CDR3 sequence: CASRSGRNTEAFF. The DNA for the CDR3 is TGTGCCAGCAGATCGGGGAGGAACACTGAAGCTTTCTTT.

The count of this clone is one. The DNA of the CDR3 is TGTGCCAGCAGCCTGACCCGGAGCAGGGGGCAAGAGACCCAGTACTTC. Amino acids: CASSLTRSRGQETQYF. The chain combines TRBV3-1 (or the pseudogene TRBV3-2) with TRBJ2-5; 7 nucleotides line up with TRBD1. The V gene's germline CDR1 is LGHDT and CDR2 YNNKEL (reference sequence). V gave up 4 bases and J gave up 2 bases; unmatched junction bases: 10. The CDR3 spans 16 residues.

The chain is built from TRBV3-1 (or the pseudogene TRBV3-2) and TRBJ1-4; TRBD1 matches at 9 bases. The CDR3 totals 14 residues. Germline-derived CDR1 and CDR2 are LGHDT and YNNKEL (reference sequence). J lost 6 bases, V lost 5 bases, and 4 bases had no gene match. CDR3 bases: TGTGCCAGCAGCGGGAGGACAGGGGATGAAAAACTGTTTTTT. The encoded protein is CASSGRTGDEKLFF.

The chain is built from TRBV9 and TRBJ2-7, with TRBD2 matching over 13 bases. The germline V gene encodes CDR1 SGDLS and CDR2 YYNGEE. The length of the CDR3 is 16 residues. With V trimmed by 0 bases and J by 5 bases, 5 bases remained unmatched. CDR3: CASSVGLAGGFHEQYF. In DNA form, the CDR3 reads TGTGCCAGCAGCGTAGGACTAGCGGGAGGTTTTCACGAGCAGTACTTC.

The chain links TRBV19 to TRBJ1-5; possibly TRBD1 for D (5 bases). This CDR3 has 15 amino acids. Trimming left V 5 bases short and J 3 bases short, with 14 bases between. CDR1 is LNHDA, CDR2 SQIVND, per germline (reference sequence). As DNA, the CDR3 is TGTGCCAGTAGTCCTTCAGACAGTATCAATCAGCCCCAGCATTTT. Its protein product is CASSPSDSINQPQHF.

The V gene is TRBV25-1, the J gene TRBJ2-1; 7 nucleotides match TRBD2. This CDR3 spans 15 amino acids. Trimming removed 3 bases from V and 6 bases from J; junction bases left unmatched: 8. The germline V gene encodes CDR1 MGHDK and CDR2 SYGVNS. The CDR3 bases are TGTGCCAGCAGTGAGGGTCTAGCGGTCCGCAATGAGCAGTTCTTC. Translation gives CASSEGLAVRNEQFF. The full variable domain, its missing parts supplied by reference TRBV25-1 and TRBJ2-1, is EADIYQTPRYLVIGTGKKITLECSQTMGHDKMYWYQQDPGMELHLIHYSYGVNSTEKGDLSSESTVSRIRTEHFPLTLESARPSHTSQYLCASSEGLAVRNEQFFGPGTRLTVL.